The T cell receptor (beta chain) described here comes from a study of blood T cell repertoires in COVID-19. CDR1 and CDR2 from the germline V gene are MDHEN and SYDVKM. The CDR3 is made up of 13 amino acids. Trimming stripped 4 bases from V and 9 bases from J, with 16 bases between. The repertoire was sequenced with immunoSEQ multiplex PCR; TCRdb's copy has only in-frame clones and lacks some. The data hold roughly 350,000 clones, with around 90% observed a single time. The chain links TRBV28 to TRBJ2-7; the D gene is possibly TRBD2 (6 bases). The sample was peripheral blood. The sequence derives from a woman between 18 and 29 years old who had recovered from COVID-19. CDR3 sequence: CASSSRAGRLQYV. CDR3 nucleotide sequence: TGTGCCAGCAGTTCTAGGGCAGGGAGGTTGCAGTACGTC.